The rows below give T cell receptor beta chains drawn from one sample of a study of CD8 T cells in Susac syndrome. TCRdb re-analysed the immunoSEQ multiplex PCR reads in MiXCR, keeping a single row per CDR3 protein. Among about 180,000 distinct CDR3 sequences listed, almost 96% were seen once. The sequenced sample was CD4+ T cells from PBMCs. Source of these receptors: a human donor with multiple sclerosis. CDR3s include the opening cysteine and the closing phenylalanine or tryptophan. Each record gives: D gene, J gene, V gene, clone size, CDR3 DNA, CDR3 protein. A D gene is named only where the DNA matches it firmly. Clone size is not always given. Where it is, it says once, few, many or a class for expanded clones.

>.|TRBJ1-6|TRBV5-1|once
TGCGCCAGCAGCTTGGACGGGGTTAATTCACCCCTCCACTTT
CASSLDGVNSPLHF
>TRBD2|TRBJ2-3|TRBV20-1|.
TGCAGTGCTAGTAGTCTAGCGGGGAGCACAGATACGCAGTATTTT
CSASSLAGSTDTQYF
>TRBD1|TRBJ2-2|TRBV29-1|once
TGCAGCGCCGTGTCCCTGACAGGGGCCACCGGGGAGCTGTTTTTT
CSAVSLTGATGELFF
>.|TRBJ1-2|TRBV6-6|once
TGTGCCAGCAGGGGGGGAAACTATGGCTACACCTTC
CASRGGNYGYTF
>.|TRBJ1-5|TRBV7-8|.
TGTGCCAGCAGCTCCGACGGGCAGGGCAGCCAGCCCCAGCATTTT
CASSSDGQGSQPQHF
>.|TRBJ2-3|TRBV6-6|.
TGTGCCAGCAGTTTACCACAGGCTAGTCTTGATACGCAGTATTTT
CASSLPQASLDTQYF
>TRBD1|TRBJ1-2|TRBV20-1|.
TGCAGTGCTACTCAGGACAGGAGGGTTTCTGGCTACACCTTC
CSATQDRRVSGYTF
>.|TRBJ2-4|TRBV6-6|.
TGTGCCACCTCGGGGGCGGTCCAAGCCAAAAACATTCAGTACTTC
CATSGAVQAKNIQYF
>.|TRBJ2-7|TRBV18|.
TGTGCCAGCTCACCTGGGCAGACCGAGCAGTACTTC
CASSPGQTEQYF
>TRBD2|TRBJ2-1|TRBV20-1|.
TGCAGTGCCCGGGGGACTAGCGGGTTTTACAATGAGCAGTTCTTC
CSARGTSGFYNEQFF
>.|TRBJ2-3|TRBV11-2|.
TGTGCCAGCAGCTTAAGACCATCAGATACGCAGTATTTT
CASSLRPSDTQYF
>.|TRBJ1-1|TRBV29-1|.
TGCAGCGTTGAAGGGTCAACCGGGAGCACTGAAGCTTTCTTT
CSVEGSTGSTEAFF
>.|TRBJ1-1|TRBV5-4|.
TGTGCCAGCAGCTTGGACTTCGCGAACACTGAAGCTTTCTTT
CASSLDFANTEAFF
>.|TRBJ2-7|TRBV7-9|.
TGTGCCAGCAGCTTAGGAGGGTGGGGGGCCGCCAGCTACGAGCAGTACTTC
CASSLGGWGAASYEQYF
>.|TRBJ2-1|TRBV7-9|.
TGTGCCAGCAGTCCAGATCTCTCGCCATCAAAAGGGCAGTTCTTC
CASSPDLSPSKGQFF
>TRBD1|TRBJ1-1|TRBV29-1|.
TGCAGCGTTTGGACAGGGGGCTTTAACACTGAAGCTTTCTTT
CSVWTGGFNTEAFF
>.|TRBJ2-5|TRBV12-3/TRBV12-4|.
TGTGCCAGCAGTTTAGGCATTGCAGGACAGCACTACTTC
CASSLGIAGQHYF
>.|TRBJ2-3|TRBV20-1|few
TGCAGTGCTGGGAGAACAGATACGCAGTATTTT
CSAGRTDTQYF
>TRBD2|TRBJ2-3|TRBV4-1|.
TGCGCCAGCAGCCAAATAAGACTAGCGACAGATACGCAGTATTTT
CASSQIRLATDTQYF
>.|TRBJ2-5|TRBV30|.
TGTGCCTGGAATCCAGGGGTAGAGACCCAGTACTTC
CAWNPGVETQYF
>TRBD1|TRBJ2-3|TRBV7-9|once
TGTGCCAGCAGAATTACAGGGGACCGCTCTTATACGCAGTATTTT
CASRITGDRSYTQYF
>TRBD2|TRBJ2-3|TRBV12-3/TRBV12-4|.
TGTGCCAGCAGCCCGGGACTAGCGGGGGGCACAGATACGCAGTATTTT
CASSPGLAGGTDTQYF
>.|TRBJ1-2|TRBV7-9|.
TGTGCCAGCAGCACTCCGTTTTATGGCTACACCTTC
CASSTPFYGYTF
>.|TRBJ1-6|TRBV28|.
TGTGCCAGCAGTTTTATAGTGGGCGCTGGGTCTAATTCACCCCTCCACTTT
CASSFIVGAGSNSPLHF
>.|TRBJ2-7|TRBV30|.
TGTGCCTGGAGTGTGTGGGGGGCCCGGGAACTCTACGAGCAGTACTTC
CAWSVWGARELYEQYF
>TRBD2|TRBJ2-5|TRBV27|.
TGTGCCAGCAGTTTACGGCTAGCGGGGGAGACCCAGTACTTC
CASSLRLAGETQYF
>TRBD1|TRBJ2-1|TRBV30|.
TGTGCCCGGGACAGGTTGAACAATGAGCAGTTCTTC
CARDRLNNEQFF
>.|TRBJ1-1|TRBV3-1|.
TGTGCCAGCAGCCACAGCAGGGAGTTTGAAGCTTTCTTT
CASSHSREFEAFF
>.|TRBJ2-2|TRBV27|.
TGTGCCAGCAGTTTAGAGGGTATCGGGGAAACCGGGGAGCTGTTTTTT
CASSLEGIGETGELFF
>TRBD1|TRBJ1-6|TRBV12-3/TRBV12-4|.
TGTGCCAGCAGTCTACAGGGGGGGCTAAGTGGACCCCTCCACTTT
CASSLQGGLSGPLHF
>.|TRBJ1-6|TRBV12-3/TRBV12-4|.
TGTGCCAGCAGTTTAGGCCCCGATCGGGAGGAGTATTCACCCCTCCACTTT
CASSLGPDREEYSPLHF
>.|TRBJ1-5|TRBV20-1|.
TGCAGTGCTAGAGATCCAGGGTGGACGGATCAGCCCCAGCATTTT
CSARDPGWTDQPQHF
>TRBD2|TRBJ2-5|TRBV3-1|.
TGTGCCAGCAGCCTGACGCGGTCTAGCGGGATAGAGACCCAGTACTTC
CASSLTRSSGIETQYF
>.|TRBJ2-6|TRBV3-1|.
TGTGCCAGCAGCCAAGGGACGGGAGTAGCTGGGGCCAACGTCCTGACTTTC
CASSQGTGVAGANVLTF
>TRBD1|TRBJ2-5|TRBV12-3/TRBV12-4|.
TGTGCCAGCAGTCGCGGACAGGGGGTGGAGACCCAGTACTTC
CASSRGQGVETQYF
>.|TRBJ2-3|TRBV5-1|.
TGCGCCAGCAGCTTGTTGGTAGGGACCACAGATACGCAGTATTTT
CASSLLVGTTDTQYF
>.|TRBJ1-6|TRBV20-1|.
TGCAGTGCTAGACATGGACAGAATTCACCCCTCCACTTT
CSARHGQNSPLHF
>.|TRBJ2-1|TRBV28|.
TGTGCCAGCAGTTTACCTCTACCCCGGTACAATGAGCAGTTCTTC
CASSLPLPRYNEQFF
>TRBD1|TRBJ2-3|TRBV5-6|.
TGTGCCAGCAGCCCGGGACAGAGGAAAGATACGCAGTATTTT
CASSPGQRKDTQYF
>.|TRBJ1-1|TRBV30|.
TGTGCCTGGGTAAGAGGAGAGACTGAAGCTTTCTTT
CAWVRGETEAFF
>TRBD1|TRBJ2-6|TRBV15|once
TGTGCCACCAGCCGAGGGGGCGCTGGGGCCAACGTCCTGACTTTC
CATSRGGAGANVLTF
>.|TRBJ2-7|TRBV18|once
TGTGCCAGCTCACCAGATCAGGGTGGCTCCTACGAGCAGTACTTC
CASSPDQGGSYEQYF
>.|TRBJ2-7|TRBV5-1|.
TGCGCCAGCAGCCTTTTGAGGGGTGAGCAGTACTTC
CASSLLRGEQYF
>.|TRBJ2-3|TRBV29-1|.
TGCAGCGTTGTAGACAGACCCACAGATACGCAGTATTTT
CSVVDRPTDTQYF
>.|TRBJ2-5|TRBV20-1|.
TGCAGTGCTAGAGATCCAGCGGACGCTCTCCAAGAGACCCAGTACTTC
CSARDPADALQETQYF
>.|TRBJ2-1|TRBV20-1|.
TGCAGTGCCTTCGACAGGGGAGGGAATGAGCAGTTCTTC
CSAFDRGGNEQFF
>.|TRBJ1-2|TRBV25-1|.
TGTGCCAGCTCACCGGAGGGGTTGCCTTCGGATGGCTACACCTTC
CASSPEGLPSDGYTF
>.|TRBJ2-3|TRBV7-9|.
TGTGCCAGCAGCTTAGAGGCGGCTAGCACAGATACGCAGTATTTT
CASSLEAASTDTQYF
>.|TRBJ1-1|TRBV29-1|.
TGCAGCGTTGCCGGGTTGGGAAACACTGAAGCTTTCTTT
CSVAGLGNTEAFF
>.|TRBJ1-2|TRBV15|.
TGTGCCACGGTCATGCCGGGCTATGGCTACACCTTC
CATVMPGYGYTF
>.|TRBJ2-3|TRBV9|.
TGTGCCAGCAGCGTATCGTCCGGGGAGGATACGCAGTATTTT
CASSVSSGEDTQYF
>.|TRBJ1-2|TRBV19|.
TGTGCCAGTAGTATAGATCTTCTCTCCTCCAACTATGGCTACACCTTC
CASSIDLLSSNYGYTF
>.|TRBJ1-3|TRBV30|once
TGTGCCTGGAGGGTCGGCAACACCATATATTTT
CAWRVGNTIYF
>TRBD1|TRBJ1-1|TRBV5-6|once
TGTGCCAGCAGCTTGGTGGGACAGGCAAGAAACACTGAAGCTTTCTTT
CASSLVGQARNTEAFF
>TRBD1|TRBJ2-6|TRBV7-3|once
TGTGCCAGCAGCCGGGACAGGCCTTTGGGTGGGGCCAACGTCCTGACTTTC
CASSRDRPLGGANVLTF
>.|TRBJ1-2|TRBV9|.
TGTGCCAGCAGCGAGCGGGACACCCCTAACTATGGCTACACCTTC
CASSERDTPNYGYTF
>.|TRBJ1-5|TRBV6-6|.
TGTGCCAGCTTGGGAGCTTATAGCAATCAGCCCCAGCATTTT
CASLGAYSNQPQHF
>TRBD1|TRBJ1-4|TRBV4-1|.
TGCGCCAGCAGCCCCCGGGGACAGTCCCCTGAGGGAGGTGAAAAACTGTTTTTT
CASSPRGQSPEGGEKLFF
>.|TRBJ1-1|TRBV10-3|.
TGTGCCATCAGTGAAGGGGGTAACTGGAACACTGAAGCTTTCTTT
CAISEGGNWNTEAFF